The 27 T cell receptor beta chains presented below share a single source sample, sequenced in a study of T cell repertoires in cytomegalovirus infection. TCRdb passed the reads through MiXCR, listing each CDR3 protein once. The table records approximately 500,000 distinct CDR3 sequences, about 11% of them present only once. The sample was PBMCs. The source of these receptors is a human donor in good health (CMV status not recorded). Some clones in this sample may be carry-over from other donors' samples.

This clonotype came up many times. The chain carries TRBV7-9 and TRBJ1-5; D is undetermined. V lost 5 bases and J 2 bases, leaving 13 bases between the germline ends. The CDR3 totals 15 residues. The germline CDR1 and CDR2 sequences are SEHNR and FQNEAQ (reference sequence). CDR3 amino acids: CASSRGSAGNQPQHF. CDR3 DNA sequence: TGTGCCAGCAGCCGTGGATCCGCGGGCAATCAGCCCCAGCATTTT.

A few counts support this clonotype. V gene TRBV30 combines with J gene TRBJ2-3, with D perhaps matching TRBD2 (7 bases). V lost 1 base, J lost 4 bases, and 15 bases lay in between. The CDR3 covers 15 residues. Germline CDR1 GTSNPN, CDR2 SVGIG (reference sequence). Written as DNA, the CDR3 is TGTGCCTGGAGTGGGGGGGGGGGGCGGGCAGATACGCAGTATTTT. Translation gives CAWSGGGGRADTQYF. Full variable domain (rest looked up from reference TRBV30 and TRBJ2-3): SQTIHQWPATLVQPVGSPLSLECTVEGTSNPNLYWYRQAAGRGLQLLFYSVGIGQISSEVPQNLSASRPQDRQFILSSKKLLLSDSGFYLCAWSGGGGRADTQYFGPGTRLTVL.

This clonotype was picked up many times. The chain carries TRBV7-3 and TRBJ2-7; D gene ambiguous. Germline V gene lookup returns CDR1 SGHTA and CDR2 FQGTGA. V was clipped by 2 bases and J by 0 bases, with 11 bases between them. There are 15 residues in the CDR3. The CDR3 loop is CASSLEAGPSYEQYF. The DNA for the CDR3 is TGTGCCAGCAGCTTAGAAGCAGGCCCCTCCTACGAGCAGTACTTC.

This clonotype was detected only a few times. The chain is built from TRBV3-1 and TRBJ2-5, with a possible D match to TRBD1 (5 bases). Germline V gene sequence: CDR1 LGHDT, CDR2 YNNKEL (reference sequence). CDR3 length: 16 residues. V was clipped by 0 bases and J by 1 base, with 12 bases between them. The CDR3 protein is CASSQELVRGQETQYF. The CDR3 nucleotides are TGTGCCAGCAGCCAAGAGTTAGTTAGGGGCCAAGAGACCCAGTACTTC.

This clonotype was seen only a few times. V usage is TRBV20-1 and J usage is TRBJ2-7; tentatively, D is TRBD1 (6 bases). Between the trimmed V and J ends, which lost 7 bases and 5 bases, there was a span of 12 bases. The CDR3 runs 11 residues. Germline assignment: CDR1 DFQATT and CDR2 SNEGSKA (reference sequence). The CDR3 sequence is CSGRGTNEQYF. The DNA of the CDR3 is TGCAGTGGCAGGGGAACGAACGAGCAGTACTTC.

This clonotype came up a few times. The chain is built from TRBV9 and TRBJ1-3, with D perhaps matching TRBD1 (6 bases). The CDR3 has 15 residues. Trimming stripped 0 bases from V and 0 bases from J, with 7 bases between. Per the germline V gene, CDR1 is SGDLS and CDR2 is YYNGEE. Here the CDR3 DNA reads TGTGCCAGCAGCGTAGGAGGGGGCTCTGGAAACACCATATATTTT. This encodes CASSVGGGSGNTIYF. Supplemented by reference TRBV9 and TRBJ1-3, the full variable domain reads DSGVTQTPKHLITATGQRVTLRCSPRSGDLSVYWYQQSLDQGLQFLIQYYNGEERAKGNILERFSAQQFPDLHSELNLSSLELGDSALYFCASSVGGGSGNTIYFGEGSWLTVV.

This rearrangement joins TRBV5-4 to TRBJ1-1; TRBD1 is a possible D gene (6 bases). Looked up from germline, CDR1 is SGHNT and CDR2 is YYREEE (reference sequence). The CDR3 is made up of 15 amino acids. V lost 5 bases, J lost 4 bases, and 18 bases lay in between. DNA for the CDR3: TGTGCCAGCAGGGGCTGGGGGGGCCAAGGCACTGAAGCTTTCTTT. This encodes CASRGWGGQGTEAFF.

The table lists this clonotype with many counts. This rearrangement joins TRBV19 to TRBJ2-4; no definite D call. The CDR3 sequence is 14 residues long. Germline V gene lookup returns CDR1 LNHDA and CDR2 SQIVND (reference sequence). Trimming shortened V by 1 base and J by 8 bases, and 12 bases separated the two germline ends. In DNA form, the CDR3 reads TGTGCCAGTAGTATAGGGTTCCCGGAGTACATTCAGTACTTC. Its translation: CASSIGFPEYIQYF.

This clonotype was detected ten times or more. V usage is TRBV6-1 and J usage is TRBJ2-2; 12 bases agree with TRBD2. The CDR3 spans 17 residues. V was pared by 6 bases and J by 3 bases, with 8 bases of the junction left unmatched. Germline CDR1 and CDR2: MNHNS and SASEGT. The CDR3 DNA follows: TGTGCCAGCAGACCGACTAGCGGGAGCTCATACACCGGGGAGCTGTTTTTT. This gives the protein CASRPTSGSSYTGELFF.

In its sample, this clonotype was seen many times. The chain is built from TRBV5-4 and TRBJ2-1, with 14 bases matching TRBD2. The ends lost 0 bases at V and 8 bases at J; junction bases unmatched: 4. Germline-derived CDR1 and CDR2 are SGHNT and YYREEE (reference sequence). There are 16 residues in the CDR3. CDR3: CASSLGGLAGEDEQFF. The CDR3 DNA reads TGTGCCAGCAGCTTGGGGGGACTAGCGGGGGAGGATGAGCAGTTCTTC. Variable domain in full (rest from reference TRBV5-4 and TRBJ2-1): ETGVTQSPTHLIKTRGQQVTLRCSSQSGHNTVSWYQQALGQGPQFIFQYYREEENGRGNFPPRFSGLQFPNYSSELNVNALELDDSALYLCASSLGGLAGEDEQFFGPGTRLTVL.

This clonotype showed up just a few times. V usage is TRBV28 and J usage is TRBJ1-1; D not resolved. This CDR3 has 14 amino acids. V gave up 6 bases and J gave up 5 bases, with 16 bases separating them. In germline, CDR1 is MDHEN, CDR2 SYDVKM. The CDR3 reads CASRRARRGTEAFF. The CDR3 DNA reads as TGTGCCAGCAGAAGGGCCCGAAGAGGGACTGAAGCTTTCTTT.

This clonotype was seen a few times. This chain joins TRBV5-1 and TRBJ1-1; 9 bases line up with TRBD1. V shed 4 bases and J 1 base; nucleotides not matched to a gene: 5. The CDR3 spans 15 residues. Germline CDR1 is SGHRS and CDR2 is YFSETQ. The CDR3, as DNA: TGCGCCAGCAGCACCCAGGGACAGGGGAACACTGAAGCTTTCTTT. This encodes CASSTQGQGNTEAFF.

This clonotype came up many times. V and J are TRBV7-9 and TRBJ1-2, with 11 bases lining up with TRBD1. The germline V gene has CDR1 SEHNR and CDR2 FQNEAQ (reference sequence). The CDR3 totals 15 residues. The V and J ends lost 1 base and 3 bases, in that order; junction bases with no gene match: 1. The CDR3 bases are TGTGCCAGCAGCTTAGGGGGACAGGGGGACTATGGCTACACCTTC. Its translation is CASSLGGQGDYGYTF.

This clonotype occurred many times. V is TRBV7-9 and J is TRBJ2-2; D might be TRBD2 (5 bases). This CDR3 is 15 amino acids long. In germline, CDR1 is SEHNR, CDR2 FQNEAQ (reference sequence). V was cut by 9 bases and J by 1 base, with 15 bases left in between. CDR3 amino acids: CARSRGSGNTGELFF. The CDR3 DNA reads as TGTGCCAGGAGCAGAGGGTCAGGGAACACCGGGGAGCTGTTTTTT.

This clonotype has a count of ten or more. The chain employs TRBV5-6 and TRBJ1-1, with D possibly TRBD1 on 6 matching bases. The CDR3 contains 14 residues. With 1 base removed from V and 4 bases from J, the gap between germline ends came to 11 bases. Per germline, CDR1 SGHDT and CDR2 YYEEEE. CDR3 residues: CASSLWGAGTEAFF. The CDR3 DNA sequence: TGTGCCAGCAGCTTGTGGGGGGCCGGCACTGAAGCTTTCTTT.

This clonotype has at least ten counts. The chain joins TRBV4-2 to TRBJ2-7; D assignment may be TRBD1 or TRBD2 (5 bases each). V lost 0 bases to trimming and J lost 3 bases, with 12 bases between them. CDR3 length: 15 amino acids. CDR1 LGHNA and CDR2 YNFKEQ come from the germline V gene. For the CDR3, the DNA is TGTGCCAGCAGCCAAGATTGGGACGGATACTACGAGCAGTACTTC. Translation gives CASSQDWDGYYEQYF.

This clonotype has a count of ten or more. V usage is TRBV7-9 and J usage is TRBJ2-7, with D perhaps matching TRBD2 (6 bases). V dropped 7 bases and J dropped 0 bases, with 7 bases sitting between them. Germline values: CDR1 SEHNR, CDR2 FQNEAQ (reference sequence). The CDR3 has 12 amino acids. DNA for the CDR3: TGTGCCAGCAACGGGGGCTCCTACGAGCAGTACTTC. Translated: CASNGGSYEQYF.

This clonotype was counted ten times or more. The CDR3 DNA follows: TGTGCCAGCACCCCCGGACAGGGTCTTACAGATACGCAGTATTTT. It yields the protein CASTPGQGLTDTQYF. J is TRBJ2-3 and V is TRBV28, with TRBD1 matching 8 bases. Trimming cost V 7 bases and J 3 bases; bases outside gene matches: 9. The CDR3 totals 15 residues. CDR1 and CDR2 (germline): MDHEN, SYDVKM.

This clonotype was detected many times. This chain connects TRBV12-3 or TRBV12-4 to TRBJ2-5; 7 bases are a match to TRBD1. Losses at the gene ends were 7 bases for V and 4 bases for J; bases not matched to a gene: 9. The CDR3 consists of 14 residues. The CDR3 region is CASTPDRDRETQYF. The CDR3 bases are TGTGCCAGCACCCCTGACAGGGACCGAGAGACCCAGTACTTC.

Note on this clonotype: An end of the junction differs from the germline gene, which may be a read error. This sequence joins TRBV4-1 and TRBJ1-2, with unresolved D. The germline gives CDR1 MGHRA, CDR2 YSYEKL. CDR3 length: 13 residues. Here the CDR3 DNA reads TGTGCCAGCAGCCAAGAAGGAGGCCAAGGCTACACCTTC. This encodes CASSQEGGQGYTF.

The chain combines TRBV27 with TRBJ2-2, with D perhaps matching TRBD2 (6 bases). The CDR3 contains 14 residues. The germline V and J ends were trimmed by 0 bases and 5 bases, with 7 bases remaining between them. Germline-derived CDR1 and CDR2 are MNHEY and SMNVEV (reference sequence). The CDR3 DNA reads TGTGCCAGCAGTTTATCTCGGGGGACCGGGGAGCTGTTTTTT. Translation: CASSLSRGTGELFF.

This clonotype was seen ten or more times. This rearrangement joins TRBV12-5 to TRBJ1-1, with D uncertain. The CDR3 loop spans 12 amino acids. Germline V gene lookup returns CDR1 LGHNT and CDR2 FRNRAP. Trimming cost V 4 bases and J 7 bases, with 10 bases left between them. DNA for the CDR3: TGTGCTAGTGGTTCAAGAACAGTTGAAGCTTTCTTT. Its translation: CASGSRTVEAFF.

The genes are TRBV5-1 and TRBJ2-3, with 12 positions matching TRBD2. The junction had 8 bases not matched to a gene; V was cut back by 4 bases and J by 2 bases. The CDR3 runs to 17 residues. Germline V gene lookup returns CDR1 SGHRS and CDR2 YFSETQ. The CDR3 nucleotides read TGCGCCAGCAGCAAAGGGCTAGCGGGGGGGACCACAGATACGCAGTATTTT. This sequence encodes CASSKGLAGGTTDTQYF.

A few counts support this clonotype. V is TRBV24-1 and J is TRBJ2-1; 7 nucleotides match TRBD1. This CDR3 has 16 residues. Germline CDR1 is KGHDR and CDR2 is SFDVKD. V was pared by 1 base and J by 7 bases, with 9 bases of the junction left unmatched. The CDR3 DNA is TGTGCCACCAGTGATTTAGGGACAGAGATCAAAAATGAGCAGTTCTTC. It translates to CATSDLGTEIKNEQFF.

This clonotype was counted only a few times. The genes are TRBV5-1 and TRBJ2-5; the D is unclear. Germline CDR1 is SGHRS and CDR2 is YFSETQ. Trimming cost V 3 bases and J 1 base, with 10 bases left between them. The CDR3 length is 14 residues. In DNA form, the CDR3 reads TGCGCCAGCAGCTCTGGGGATCTCCAAGAGACCCAGTACTTC. Translating it yields CASSSGDLQETQYF.

This clonotype occurred many times. The chain carries TRBV29-1 and TRBJ2-6; 10 bases agree with TRBD1. The V gene's germline CDR1 is SQVTM and CDR2 ANQGSEA. There are 16 residues in the CDR3. V gave up 5 bases and J gave up 0 bases; unmatched junction bases: 4. As DNA, the CDR3 is TGCAGCGTTCCGGGACAGGGGCCCTCTGGGGCCAACGTCCTGACTTTC. This translates into CSVPGQGPSGANVLTF.

The chain is built from TRBV10-2 and TRBJ1-6; TRBD1 aligns across 9 bases. The J segment lost 10 bases and the V segment lost 6 bases, leaving 10 bases of the junction unmatched. Germline V gene sequence: CDR1 WSHSY, CDR2 SAAADI. The CDR3 has 15 amino acids. CDR3 sequence: CASRGPGQGGSPLHF. The CDR3 DNA sequence: TGCGCCAGCAGGGGGCCGGGACAGGGAGGATCACCCCTCCACTTT.